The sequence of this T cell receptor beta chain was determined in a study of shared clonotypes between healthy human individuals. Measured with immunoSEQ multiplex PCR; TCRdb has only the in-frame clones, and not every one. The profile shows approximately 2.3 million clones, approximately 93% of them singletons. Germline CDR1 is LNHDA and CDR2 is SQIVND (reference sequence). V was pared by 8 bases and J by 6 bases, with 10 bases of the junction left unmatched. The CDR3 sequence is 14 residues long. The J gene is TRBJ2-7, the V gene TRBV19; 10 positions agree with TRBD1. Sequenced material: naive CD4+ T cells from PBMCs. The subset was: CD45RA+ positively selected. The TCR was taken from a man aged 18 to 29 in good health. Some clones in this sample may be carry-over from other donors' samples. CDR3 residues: CASSPTGGLGEQYF. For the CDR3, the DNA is TGTGCCAGTTCCCCGACAGGGGGCCTGGGCGAGCAGTACTTC.